Following are 15 T cell receptor beta chains from one sample sequenced in a study of T cells after yellow fever vaccination. A single record per CDR3 protein comes from TCRdb applying MiXCR to the 5' RACE reads. There are some 260,000 distinct CDR3 sequences in the sample; around 5.3% occur only once, and roughly 3% lies in the top ten. This material consisted of CD4+ T cells sorted from PBMCs, taken on the day of the yellow fever booster vaccination. Every receptor here comes from a man aged 18-30 years who received the YFV17D yellow fever vaccine.

This clonotype was detected only a few times. The chain has TRBV6-2 or TRBV6-3 and TRBJ1-5, with D perhaps matching TRBD1 (5 bases). CDR3 size: 13 residues. Per the germline V gene, CDR1 is MNHEY and CDR2 is SVGEGT. The V gene lost 7 bases and the J gene lost 5 bases, with 12 bases spanning the gap. CDR3 DNA sequence: TGTGCCAGCACGCCACAGGTATATCAGCCCCAGCATTTT. Protein product: CASTPQVYQPQHF.

This clonotype was recorded at least ten times. The V call is TRBV30, the J call TRBJ2-7, with TRBD2 as a possible D gene (7 bases). The V and J ends lost 4 bases and 5 bases respectively, with 12 bases between them. This CDR3 comprises 12 residues. The germline V gene encodes CDR1 GTSNPN and CDR2 SVGIG (reference sequence). The CDR3 DNA sequence: TGTGCCTGGAACAGGGAGGGCGACGAGCAGTACTTC. Its translation: CAWNREGDEQYF.

This clonotype was seen more than once but under ten times. The chain carries TRBV7-2 and TRBJ1-1; maybe TRBD1 (5 bases). V was shortened by 5 bases and J by 1 base, with 14 bases between the two germline ends. The CDR3 loop spans 15 amino acids. From germline, CDR1 is SGHTA and CDR2 FQGNSA. CDR3 in DNA: TGTGCCAGCAGCCCAAAGGCAGGGCGGAACACTGAAGCTTTCTTT. Its protein is CASSPKAGRNTEAFF.

This clonotype has a handful of counts. The rearrangement joins TRBV27 to TRBJ1-2; no firm D call. Trimming cost V 5 bases and J 5 bases, with 15 bases left between them. Germline V gene sequence: CDR1 MNHEY, CDR2 SMNVEV (reference sequence). The CDR3 length is 14 residues. The DNA for the CDR3 is TGTGCCAGCAGTCAGAACGCAGAGGCGTATGGCTACACCTTC. Its translation: CASSQNAEAYGYTF.

This clonotype was seen a handful of times. The chain joins TRBV4-2 to TRBJ1-3; D uncertain. This CDR3 is built from 16 residues. The V end was cut by 0 bases, the J end by 0 bases, with 9 bases between. The V gene's germline CDR1 is LGHNA and CDR2 YNFKEQ. The CDR3 nucleotides are TGTGCCAGCAGCCAAGAGTTAGTTCGCTCTGGAAACACCATATATTTT. This gives the protein CASSQELVRSGNTIYF.

The CDR3 loop is CASSYSSASGTFYGYTF. For the CDR3, the DNA is TGTGCCAGCAGTTACTCTTCAGCCTCCGGGACATTCTATGGCTACACCTTC. This chain links TRBV6-5 with TRBJ1-2; tentative D call: TRBD1 (6 bases). Between the trimmed V and J ends, which lost 0 bases and 4 bases, there was a span of 18 bases. Germline lookup yields CDR1 MNHEY and CDR2 SVGAGI. The CDR3 contains 17 residues.

This clonotype turned up a few times. The chain is built from TRBV20-1 and TRBJ2-2; 9 bases match TRBD2. After removal of 0 bases from V and 1 base from J, the junction contained 3 bases not matched to a gene. Germline V lookup: CDR1 DFQATT, CDR2 SNEGSKA (reference sequence). CDR3 length: 16 amino acids. The CDR3 here is CSARDLAGRNTGELFF. Written as DNA, the CDR3 is TGCAGTGCTAGAGACCTAGCGGGGAGGAACACCGGGGAGCTGTTTTTT.

This clonotype was found a few times. This chain joins TRBV5-1 and TRBJ1-1; D is undetermined. The germline V gene has CDR1 SGHRS and CDR2 YFSETQ. There are 14 residues in the CDR3. Trimming took off 5 bases at V and 4 bases at J, with 15 bases between the two ends. CDR3 coding DNA: TGCGCCAGCAGTCCATTACCAGAGGGCACTGAAGCTTTCTTT. This sequence encodes CASSPLPEGTEAFF. Looking up the rest from reference TRBV5-1 and TRBJ1-1 gives the full variable domain: KAGVTQTPRYLIKTRGQQVTLSCSPISGHRSVSWYQQTPGQGLQFLFEYFSETQRNKGNFPGRFSGRQFSNSRSEMNVSTLELGDSALYLCASSPLPEGTEAFFGQGTRLTVV.

A few counts support this clonotype. The chain uses TRBV6-5 and TRBJ1-1; D unclear. Germline assignment: CDR1 MNHEY and CDR2 SVGAGI. Trimming pared 0 bases from V and 1 base from J, leaving 3 bases between. The CDR3 runs to 13 residues. CDR3 nucleotide sequence: TGTGCCAGCAGTTACTCGTCGAACACTGAAGCTTTCTTT. Translated: CASSYSSNTEAFF.

This clonotype was counted at least ten times. The chain employs TRBV18 and TRBJ1-2; 7 bases align to TRBD1. CDR3 length: 14 amino acids. J gave up 4 bases and V 3 bases, and 5 bases lay outside the gene matches. CDR1 is KGHSH, CDR2 LQKENI, per germline. For the CDR3, the DNA is TGTGCCAGCTCACCGGAGGGGGCAGGCTATGGCTACACCTTC. Translated: CASSPEGAGYGYTF.

Ten or more counts support this clonotype. V and J are TRBV6-6 and TRBJ1-6; no reliable D call. Germline-derived CDR1 and CDR2 are MNHNY and SVGAGI (reference sequence). Trimming shortened V by 0 bases and J by 9 bases, and 9 bases separated the two germline ends. The length of the CDR3 is 14 residues. The CDR3 nucleotides read TGTGCCAGCAGTTACTCGAGGGATAGTTCACCCCTCCACTTT. This translates into CASSYSRDSSPLHF.

The gene calls are TRBV28 and TRBJ1-2; D not resolved. V was clipped by 4 bases and J by 4 bases, with 10 bases between them. Germline CDR1 is MDHEN and CDR2 is SYDVKM. The CDR3 covers 13 residues. CDR3 nucleotide sequence: TGTGCCAGCAGTTCAATAAACTCCTATGGCTACACCTTC. Encoded protein: CASSSINSYGYTF.

This clonotype came up many times. The V gene is TRBV5-6, the J gene TRBJ2-3; 12 bases are a match to TRBD2. This CDR3 has 14 residues. CDR1 SGHDT and CDR2 YYEEEE come from the germline V gene. The J segment lost 4 bases and the V segment lost 3 bases, leaving 0 bases of the junction unmatched. CDR3 DNA: TGTGCCAGCAGCTCTAGCGGGGGGGCAGATACGCAGTATTTT. This gives the protein CASSSSGGADTQYF. The full variable domain, with the rest looked up from reference TRBV5-6 and TRBJ2-3, is DAGVTQSPTHLIKTRGQQVTLRCSPKSGHDTVSWYQQALGQGPQFIFQYYEEEERQRGNFPDRFSGHQFPNYSSELNVNALLLGDSALYLCASSSSGGADTQYFGPGTRLTVL.

The rearrangement links TRBV19 to TRBJ1-5; TRBD1 aligns across 8 bases. J gave up 9 bases and V 6 bases, and 10 bases lay outside the gene matches. The CDR3 loop spans 14 amino acids. CDR1 is LNHDA and CDR2 is SQIVND in the germline V gene (reference sequence). CDR3 sequence (DNA): TGTGCCAGTAGCGAGACAGGGGCCCCTAGGCCCCAGCATTTT. Translated, it gives CASSETGAPRPQHF.

This clonotype was seen repeatedly, ten times or more. The chain recombines TRBV29-1 with TRBJ1-2; D ambiguous. V was cut by 6 bases and J by 8 bases, with 7 bases left in between. The germline V gene has CDR1 SQVTM and CDR2 ANQGSEA. This CDR3 is built from 9 residues. For the CDR3, the DNA is TGCAGCGTGGGAGGCGGCTACACCTTC. Translated, it gives CSVGGGYTF.